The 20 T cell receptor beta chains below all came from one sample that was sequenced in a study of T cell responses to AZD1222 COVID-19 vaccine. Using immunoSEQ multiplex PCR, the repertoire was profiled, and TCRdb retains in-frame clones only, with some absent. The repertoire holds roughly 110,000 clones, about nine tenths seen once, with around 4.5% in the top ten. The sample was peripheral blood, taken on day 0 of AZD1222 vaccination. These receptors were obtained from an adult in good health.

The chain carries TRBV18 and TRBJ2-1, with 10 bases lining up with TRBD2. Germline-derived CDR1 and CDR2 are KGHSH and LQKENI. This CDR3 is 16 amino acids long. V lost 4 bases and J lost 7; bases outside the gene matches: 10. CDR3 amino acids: CASSLPPSGSLNEQFF. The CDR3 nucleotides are TGTGCCAGCTCACTCCCCCCTAGCGGGAGCCTAAATGAGCAGTTCTTC. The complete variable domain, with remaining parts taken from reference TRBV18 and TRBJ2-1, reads NAGVMQNPRHLVRRRGQEARLRCSPMKGHSHVYWYRQLPEEGLKFMVYLQKENIIDESGMPKERFSAEFPKEGPSILRIQQVVRGDSAAYFCASSLPPSGSLNEQFFGPGTRLTVL.

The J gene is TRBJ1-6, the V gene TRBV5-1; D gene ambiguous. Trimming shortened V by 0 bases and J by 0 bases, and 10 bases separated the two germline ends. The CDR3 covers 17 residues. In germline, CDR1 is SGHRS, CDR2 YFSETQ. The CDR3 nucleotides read TGCGCCAGCAGCTTGGCCTCTAGGAGCTCCTATAATTCACCCCTCCACTTT. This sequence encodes CASSLASRSSYNSPLHF.

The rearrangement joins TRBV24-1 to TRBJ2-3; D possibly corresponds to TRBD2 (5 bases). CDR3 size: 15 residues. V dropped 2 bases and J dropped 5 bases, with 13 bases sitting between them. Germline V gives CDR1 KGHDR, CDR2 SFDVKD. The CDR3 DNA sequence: TGTGCCACCAGTGATTGGGGTCGGGATCAAGATACGCAGTATTTT. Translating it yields CATSDWGRDQDTQYF.

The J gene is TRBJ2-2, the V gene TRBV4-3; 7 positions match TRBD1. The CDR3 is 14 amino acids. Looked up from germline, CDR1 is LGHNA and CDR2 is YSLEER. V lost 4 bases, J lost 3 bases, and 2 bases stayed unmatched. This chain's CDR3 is CASSLTGDTGELFF. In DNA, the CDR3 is TGCGCCAGCAGCCTTACAGGGGACACCGGGGAGCTGTTTTTT.

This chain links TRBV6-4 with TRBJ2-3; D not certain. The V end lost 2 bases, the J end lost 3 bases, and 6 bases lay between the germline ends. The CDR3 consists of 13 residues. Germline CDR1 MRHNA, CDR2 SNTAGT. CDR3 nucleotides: TGTGCCAGCAGTGACGGCGTAACAGATACGCAGTATTTT. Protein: CASSDGVTDTQYF.

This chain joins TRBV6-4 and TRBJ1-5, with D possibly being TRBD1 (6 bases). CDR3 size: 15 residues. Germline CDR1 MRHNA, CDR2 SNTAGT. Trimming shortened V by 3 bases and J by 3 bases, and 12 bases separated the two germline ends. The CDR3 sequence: CASSEQGGDNQPQHF. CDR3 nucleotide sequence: TGTGCCAGCAGTGAACAGGGAGGGGACAATCAGCCCCAGCATTTT.

The CDR3 here is CASSYGNYGYTF. Here the CDR3 DNA reads TGTGCCAGCAGTTACGGGAACTATGGCTACACCTTC. The chain joins TRBV6-2 or TRBV6-3 to TRBJ1-2; D uncertain. V was pared by 2 bases and J by 2 bases, with 3 bases between. This CDR3 contains 12 residues. Germline V gene lookup returns CDR1 MNHEY and CDR2 SVGEGT.

DNA for the CDR3: TGTGCCACCAGCAGAGACCAGGCAATAAACACTGAAGCTTTCTTT. It encodes CATSRDQAINTEAFF. The chain uses TRBV15 and TRBJ1-1; D is undetermined. The CDR3 sequence is 15 residues long. The V gene's germline CDR1 is LNHNV and CDR2 YYDKDF (reference sequence). The ends were cut back, 0 bases at V and 2 bases at J, with 10 bases in the middle.

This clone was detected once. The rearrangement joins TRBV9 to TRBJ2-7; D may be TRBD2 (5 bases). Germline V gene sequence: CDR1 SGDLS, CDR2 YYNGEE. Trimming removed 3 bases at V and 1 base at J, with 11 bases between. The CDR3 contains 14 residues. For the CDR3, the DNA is TGTGCCAGCAGCGCAGGACTGGATTCCTACGAGCAGTACTTC. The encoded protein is CASSAGLDSYEQYF.

This chain's CDR3 is CASSLGTSGEPGQFF. CDR3 nucleotide sequence: TGCGCCAGCAGCCTCGGGACTAGCGGGGAGCCTGGGCAGTTCTTC. V gene TRBV5-1 combines with J gene TRBJ2-1, with 13 bases lining up with TRBD2. Germline values: CDR1 SGHRS, CDR2 YFSETQ. V lost 4 bases and J lost 12; bases outside the gene matches: 10. The CDR3 is 15 residues long.

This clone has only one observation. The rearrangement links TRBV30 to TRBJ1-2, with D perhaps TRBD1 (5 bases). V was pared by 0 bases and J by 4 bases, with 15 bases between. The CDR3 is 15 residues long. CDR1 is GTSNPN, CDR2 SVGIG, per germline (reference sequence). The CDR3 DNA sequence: TGTGCCTGGAGTGTACTGAGGGGTGGTGGCTATGGCTACACCTTC. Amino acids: CAWSVLRGGGYGYTF.

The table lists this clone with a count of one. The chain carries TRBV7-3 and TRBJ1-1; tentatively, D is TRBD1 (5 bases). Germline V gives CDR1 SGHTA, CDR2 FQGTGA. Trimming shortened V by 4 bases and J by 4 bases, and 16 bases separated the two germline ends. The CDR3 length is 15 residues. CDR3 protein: CASSSSGQGITEAFF. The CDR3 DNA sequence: TGTGCCAGCAGCTCCTCGGGGCAGGGAATCACTGAAGCTTTCTTT.

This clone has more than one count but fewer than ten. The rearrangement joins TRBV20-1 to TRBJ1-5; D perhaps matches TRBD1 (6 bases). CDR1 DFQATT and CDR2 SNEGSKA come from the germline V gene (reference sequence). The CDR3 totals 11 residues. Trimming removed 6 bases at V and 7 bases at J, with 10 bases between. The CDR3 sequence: CSAGAGQPQHF. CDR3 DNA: TGCAGTGCGGGGGCAGGGCAGCCCCAGCATTTT.

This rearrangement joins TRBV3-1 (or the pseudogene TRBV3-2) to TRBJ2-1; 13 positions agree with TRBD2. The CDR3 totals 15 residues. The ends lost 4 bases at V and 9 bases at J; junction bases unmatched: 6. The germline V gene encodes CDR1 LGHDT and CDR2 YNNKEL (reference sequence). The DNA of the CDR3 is TGTGCCAGCAGCCCCACTAGCGGGGGGGCCGGTGAGCAGTTCTTC. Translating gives CASSPTSGGAGEQFF.

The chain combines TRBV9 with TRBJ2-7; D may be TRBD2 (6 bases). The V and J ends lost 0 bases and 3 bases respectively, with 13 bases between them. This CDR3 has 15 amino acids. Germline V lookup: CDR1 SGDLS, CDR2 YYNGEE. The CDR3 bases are TGTGCCAGCAGCGTAGATCAGAAGCGGGTCTACGAGCAGTACTTC. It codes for CASSVDQKRVYEQYF.

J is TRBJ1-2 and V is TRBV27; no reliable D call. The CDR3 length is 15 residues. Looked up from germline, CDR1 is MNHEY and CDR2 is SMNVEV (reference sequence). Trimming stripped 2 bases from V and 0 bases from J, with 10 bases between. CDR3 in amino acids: CASSLAPLPNYGYTF. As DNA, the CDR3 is TGTGCCAGCAGTTTAGCTCCGCTGCCTAACTATGGCTACACCTTC.

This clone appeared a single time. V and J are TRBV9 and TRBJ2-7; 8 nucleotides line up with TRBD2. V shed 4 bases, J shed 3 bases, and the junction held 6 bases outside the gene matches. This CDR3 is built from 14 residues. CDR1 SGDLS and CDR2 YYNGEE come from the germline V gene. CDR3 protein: CASSPSGSLYEQYF. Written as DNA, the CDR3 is TGTGCCAGCAGCCCGAGCGGGAGTCTCTACGAGCAGTACTTC.

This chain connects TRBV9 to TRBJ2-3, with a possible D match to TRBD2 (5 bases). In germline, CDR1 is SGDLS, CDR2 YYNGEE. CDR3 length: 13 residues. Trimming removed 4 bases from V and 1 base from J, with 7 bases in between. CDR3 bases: TGTGCCAGCAGCACCGGGGGCACAGATACGCAGTATTTT. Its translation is CASSTGGTDTQYF.

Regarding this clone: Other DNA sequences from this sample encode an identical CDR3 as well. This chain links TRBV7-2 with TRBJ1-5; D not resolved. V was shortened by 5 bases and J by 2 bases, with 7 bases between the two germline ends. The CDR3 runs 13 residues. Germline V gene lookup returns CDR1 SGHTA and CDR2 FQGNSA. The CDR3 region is CASSLRGNQPQHF. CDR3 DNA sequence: TGTGCCAGCAGCCTCCGGGGCAATCAGCCCCAGCATTTT.

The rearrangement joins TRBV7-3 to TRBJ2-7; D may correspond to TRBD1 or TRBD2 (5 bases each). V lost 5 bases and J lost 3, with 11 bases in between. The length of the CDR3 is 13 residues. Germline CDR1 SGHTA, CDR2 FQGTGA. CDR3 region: CASSPGPHYEQYF. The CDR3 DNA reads TGTGCCAGCAGCCCGGGACCCCACTACGAGCAGTACTTC.